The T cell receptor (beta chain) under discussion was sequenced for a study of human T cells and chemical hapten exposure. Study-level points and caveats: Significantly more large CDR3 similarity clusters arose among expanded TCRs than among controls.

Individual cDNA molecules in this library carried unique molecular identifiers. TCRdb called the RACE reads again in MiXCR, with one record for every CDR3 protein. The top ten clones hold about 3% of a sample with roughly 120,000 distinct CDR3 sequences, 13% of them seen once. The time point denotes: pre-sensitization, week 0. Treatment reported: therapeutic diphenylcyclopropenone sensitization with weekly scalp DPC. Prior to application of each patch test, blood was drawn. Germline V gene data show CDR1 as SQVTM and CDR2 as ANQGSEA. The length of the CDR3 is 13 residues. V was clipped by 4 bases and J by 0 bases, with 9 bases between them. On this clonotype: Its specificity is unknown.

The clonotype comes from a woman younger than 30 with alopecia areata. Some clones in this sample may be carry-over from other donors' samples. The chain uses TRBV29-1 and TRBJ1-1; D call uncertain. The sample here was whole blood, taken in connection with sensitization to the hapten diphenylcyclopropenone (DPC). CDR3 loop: CSVARRMNTEAFF. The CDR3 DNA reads TGCAGCGTTGCGAGGAGAATGAACACTGAAGCTTTCTTT.